A selection of T cell receptor beta chains follows, all from one sample in a study of T cell responses to AZD1222 COVID-19 vaccine. Profiling relied on immunoSEQ multiplex PCR, and the TCRdb table lists in-frame clones only, not all of them. The table includes roughly 120,000 clones, roughly 90% detected once. This sample comprised peripheral blood, obtained on day 0 of MenACWY control vaccination. The receptors come from an adult in good health. Both conserved end residues are part of each CDR3. The D gene is left open where the match is weak. The size of a clone is reported for some rows only, either as once, few or many, or as a class for expanded clones.

d_gene: .; abundance: .; j_gene: TRBJ2-1; v_gene: TRBV14; CDR3nt: TGTGCCAGCAGCCGGGGCAGGGCAGATGAGCAGTTCTTC; CDR3aa: CASSRGRADEQFF
d_gene: .; abundance: .; j_gene: TRBJ2-6; v_gene: TRBV5-1; CDR3nt: TGCGCCAGCACCCCCCCGAACTCTGGGGCCAACGTCCTGACTTTC; CDR3aa: CASTPPNSGANVLTF
d_gene: .; abundance: .; j_gene: TRBJ1-1; v_gene: TRBV6-2/TRBV6-3; CDR3nt: TGTGCCAGCAGCCAAGGACACAGGACTGAAGCTTTCTTT; CDR3aa: CASSQGHRTEAFF
d_gene: .; abundance: once; j_gene: TRBJ2-1; v_gene: TRBV7-3; CDR3nt: TGTGCCAGCAGCCTATCGGGACGGTACAATGAGCAGTTCTTC; CDR3aa: CASSLSGRYNEQFF
d_gene: .; abundance: .; j_gene: TRBJ2-2; v_gene: TRBV7-8; CDR3nt: TGTGCCAGCAGAGCCCTGAGGACCGGGGAGCTGTTTTTT; CDR3aa: CASRALRTGELFF
d_gene: TRBD2; abundance: .; j_gene: TRBJ2-7; v_gene: TRBV2; CDR3nt: TGTGCCAGCAAGGGGACTAGTGGTTCCTACGAGCAGTACTTC; CDR3aa: CASKGTSGSYEQYF
d_gene: TRBD1; abundance: .; j_gene: TRBJ1-6; v_gene: TRBV18; CDR3nt: TGTGCCAGCTCACAAGGGACAGTTCGATCACCCCTCCACTTT; CDR3aa: CASSQGTVRSPLHF
d_gene: .; abundance: once; j_gene: TRBJ1-5; v_gene: TRBV6-2/TRBV6-3; CDR3nt: TGTGCCAGCAGTACGGACTTCCGGGACAACGATAGCAATCAGCCCCAGCATTTT; CDR3aa: CASSTDFRDNDSNQPQHF
d_gene: .; abundance: .; j_gene: TRBJ1-1; v_gene: TRBV5-5; CDR3nt: TGTGCCAGCAGCAACCAACAAACTGAAGCTTTCTTT; CDR3aa: CASSNQQTEAFF
d_gene: .; abundance: .; j_gene: TRBJ2-3; v_gene: TRBV20-1; CDR3nt: TGCAGTGCTAGTGGGACTAGCACAGATACGCAGTATTTT; CDR3aa: CSASGTSTDTQYF
d_gene: .; abundance: many; j_gene: TRBJ2-7; v_gene: TRBV7-3; CDR3nt: TGTGCCAGCAGCTTAGCGGTGGGCTCCTACGAGCAGTACTTC; CDR3aa: CASSLAVGSYEQYF
d_gene: .; abundance: .; j_gene: TRBJ2-7; v_gene: TRBV2; CDR3nt: TGTGCCAGCAGACCTTACAGTCCATACGAGCAGTACTTC; CDR3aa: CASRPYSPYEQYF
d_gene: TRBD1; abundance: .; j_gene: TRBJ1-2; v_gene: TRBV2; CDR3nt: TGTGCCAGCAGTACCGACAGGGACTATGGCTACACCTTC; CDR3aa: CASSTDRDYGYTF
d_gene: .; abundance: .; j_gene: TRBJ2-7; v_gene: TRBV7-2; CDR3nt: TGTGCCAGCAGCTTAAGGGCAGGGGAGTCCTACGAGCAGTACTTC; CDR3aa: CASSLRAGESYEQYF
d_gene: TRBD1; abundance: .; j_gene: TRBJ2-2; v_gene: TRBV7-9; CDR3nt: TGTGCCAGCAGCCTATCGAACAGGGGGATCGACACCGGGGAGCTGTTTTTT; CDR3aa: CASSLSNRGIDTGELFF
d_gene: TRBD1; abundance: .; j_gene: TRBJ2-7; v_gene: TRBV3-1/TRBV3-2; CDR3nt: TGTGCCAGCAGCCGGACAGGAGCTTCTTACGAGCAGTACTTC; CDR3aa: CASSRTGASYEQYF
d_gene: TRBD1; abundance: once; j_gene: TRBJ2-7; v_gene: TRBV7-2; CDR3nt: TGTGCCAGCAGCCTGACTTCGGGACAGGGGGCGGTGCAGTACTTC; CDR3aa: CASSLTSGQGAVQYF
d_gene: .; abundance: .; j_gene: TRBJ2-1; v_gene: TRBV25-1; CDR3nt: TGTGCCAGTAGGGGGGGAGAAAACAATGAGCAGTTCTTC; CDR3aa: CASRGGENNEQFF
d_gene: .; abundance: .; j_gene: TRBJ2-3; v_gene: TRBV5-6; CDR3nt: TGTGCCAGCAGCTGGGCTGGGGGGGGCAGCACAGATACGCAGTATTTT; CDR3aa: CASSWAGGGSTDTQYF
d_gene: .; abundance: .; j_gene: TRBJ1-3; v_gene: TRBV5-1; CDR3nt: TGCGCCAGCAGCTCGACATCGGGAGGCAGCTCTGGAAACACCATATATTTT; CDR3aa: CASSSTSGGSSGNTIYF
d_gene: .; abundance: .; j_gene: TRBJ2-1; v_gene: TRBV19; CDR3nt: TGTGCCAGTAGTATAATACAAGGGGGCAATGAGCAGTTCTTC; CDR3aa: CASSIIQGGNEQFF
d_gene: TRBD2; abundance: .; j_gene: TRBJ2-2; v_gene: TRBV6-1; CDR3nt: TGTGCCAGCAGTGAGTTAGCGGGCCACGGAACCGGGGAGCTGTTTTTT; CDR3aa: CASSELAGHGTGELFF
d_gene: .; abundance: .; j_gene: TRBJ1-1; v_gene: TRBV5-4; CDR3nt: TGTGCCAGCAGCTCAAGTCCCGGACTGAACACTGAAGCTTTCTTT; CDR3aa: CASSSSPGLNTEAFF
d_gene: .; abundance: .; j_gene: TRBJ1-1; v_gene: TRBV12-3/TRBV12-4; CDR3nt: TGTGCCAGCAGTTTAGCTTTACGCGCTGAAGCTTTCTTT; CDR3aa: CASSLALRAEAFF
d_gene: .; abundance: .; j_gene: TRBJ2-5; v_gene: TRBV6-2/TRBV6-3; CDR3nt: TGTGCCAGCAGTTCCCAAGAGACCCAGTACTTC; CDR3aa: CASSSQETQYF
d_gene: .; abundance: .; j_gene: TRBJ1-4; v_gene: TRBV4-3; CDR3nt: TGCGCCAGCAGCCAAGAGGACGAAAAACTGTTTTTT; CDR3aa: CASSQEDEKLFF
d_gene: .; abundance: .; j_gene: TRBJ1-1; v_gene: TRBV4-3; CDR3nt: TGCGCCAGCAGCCAAGATCCCACCAGGGTCACTGAAGCTTTCTTT; CDR3aa: CASSQDPTRVTEAFF
d_gene: TRBD2; abundance: .; j_gene: TRBJ2-6; v_gene: TRBV19; CDR3nt: TGTGCCACAGCGGGGGGGCATTACTCTGGGGCCAACGTCCTGACTTTC; CDR3aa: CATAGGHYSGANVLTF
d_gene: .; abundance: .; j_gene: TRBJ1-3; v_gene: TRBV4-1; CDR3nt: TGCGCCAGCAGCCAAGTTAACAAGATGTCTGGAAACACCATATATTTT; CDR3aa: CASSQVNKMSGNTIYF
d_gene: .; abundance: .; j_gene: TRBJ2-7; v_gene: TRBV4-3; CDR3nt: TGCGCCAGCAGCCAAGGTAGCGGACGGAGCCGTTACGAGCAGTACTTC; CDR3aa: CASSQGSGRSRYEQYF
d_gene: .; abundance: .; j_gene: TRBJ1-5; v_gene: TRBV4-2; CDR3nt: TGTGCCAGCAGTCTTTCCGGGGCTAGCAATCAGCCCCAGCATTTT; CDR3aa: CASSLSGASNQPQHF
d_gene: .; abundance: .; j_gene: TRBJ2-3; v_gene: TRBV11-3; CDR3nt: TGTGCCAGCAGCCAAGGGGGGGCCACAGATACGCAGTATTTT; CDR3aa: CASSQGGATDTQYF
d_gene: .; abundance: .; j_gene: TRBJ2-1; v_gene: TRBV14; CDR3nt: TGTGCCAGCAGCCAAGTGGCAGGGGTGGATGAGCAGTTCTTC; CDR3aa: CASSQVAGVDEQFF
d_gene: .; abundance: .; j_gene: TRBJ2-7; v_gene: TRBV28; CDR3nt: TGTGCCAGCAGCCTCGGGCCGAACTACGAGCAGTACTTC; CDR3aa: CASSLGPNYEQYF
d_gene: .; abundance: .; j_gene: TRBJ1-2; v_gene: TRBV4-3; CDR3nt: TGCGCCAGCAGCCAAGGGCGGGACATGCCCCCCTATGGCTACACCTTC; CDR3aa: CASSQGRDMPPYGYTF
d_gene: .; abundance: .; j_gene: TRBJ2-7; v_gene: TRBV19; CDR3nt: TGTGCCAGTAACGCGGGGGCTGCCTACGAGCAGTACTTC; CDR3aa: CASNAGAAYEQYF
d_gene: .; abundance: .; j_gene: TRBJ1-1; v_gene: TRBV7-2; CDR3nt: TGTGCCAGCAGCTTATTCGATACAGGGAACACTGAAGCTTTCTTT; CDR3aa: CASSLFDTGNTEAFF
d_gene: TRBD1; abundance: .; j_gene: TRBJ1-2; v_gene: TRBV10-3; CDR3nt: TGTGCCATCAGTTCAGGGGGTTTCGGGTATGGCTACACCTTC; CDR3aa: CAISSGGFGYGYTF
d_gene: .; abundance: .; j_gene: TRBJ1-5; v_gene: TRBV7-3; CDR3nt: TGTGCCAGCAGCTTACAGAGCAATCAGCCCCAGCATTTT; CDR3aa: CASSLQSNQPQHF
d_gene: .; abundance: .; j_gene: TRBJ2-7; v_gene: TRBV28; CDR3nt: TGTGCCAGCACCCATTATGCCCACCCCTACGAGCAGTACTTC; CDR3aa: CASTHYAHPYEQYF
d_gene: .; abundance: .; j_gene: TRBJ2-1; v_gene: TRBV7-3; CDR3nt: TGTGCCAGCAGCTTGGTAACGGGAGCAGACAATGAGCAGTTCTTC; CDR3aa: CASSLVTGADNEQFF
d_gene: .; abundance: .; j_gene: TRBJ1-5; v_gene: TRBV6-2/TRBV6-3; CDR3nt: TGTGCCAGCAGTTCGGGCTATAGCAATCAGCCCCAGCATTTT; CDR3aa: CASSSGYSNQPQHF
d_gene: .; abundance: .; j_gene: TRBJ2-5; v_gene: TRBV19; CDR3nt: TGTGCCAGTAGTATTTCCGGGACCCAAGTATCGACCCAGTACTTC; CDR3aa: CASSISGTQVSTQYF
d_gene: TRBD2; abundance: .; j_gene: TRBJ2-3; v_gene: TRBV27; CDR3nt: TGTGCCAGCAGTTTAGTTGGACTAGCGGGAGTTGGGGATACGCAGTATTTT; CDR3aa: CASSLVGLAGVGDTQYF
d_gene: TRBD1; abundance: .; j_gene: TRBJ1-5; v_gene: TRBV19; CDR3nt: TGTGCCAGTAGTATAAACAGGGGGCAGCCCCAGCATTTT; CDR3aa: CASSINRGQPQHF
d_gene: .; abundance: .; j_gene: TRBJ1-6; v_gene: TRBV19; CDR3nt: TGTGCCAGTAGTATAGCGAAAACGGGGGGGCTGCCTTCACCCCTCCACTTT; CDR3aa: CASSIAKTGGLPSPLHF
d_gene: TRBD1; abundance: .; j_gene: TRBJ2-2; v_gene: TRBV2; CDR3nt: TGTGCCAGCAGAGCCGGGACAGTGAACACCGGGGAGCTGTTTTTT; CDR3aa: CASRAGTVNTGELFF
d_gene: TRBD1; abundance: .; j_gene: TRBJ1-5; v_gene: TRBV5-6; CDR3nt: TGTGCCAGCAGCTTACACAGGGGGCTGGGGCAGCCCCAGCATTTT; CDR3aa: CASSLHRGLGQPQHF